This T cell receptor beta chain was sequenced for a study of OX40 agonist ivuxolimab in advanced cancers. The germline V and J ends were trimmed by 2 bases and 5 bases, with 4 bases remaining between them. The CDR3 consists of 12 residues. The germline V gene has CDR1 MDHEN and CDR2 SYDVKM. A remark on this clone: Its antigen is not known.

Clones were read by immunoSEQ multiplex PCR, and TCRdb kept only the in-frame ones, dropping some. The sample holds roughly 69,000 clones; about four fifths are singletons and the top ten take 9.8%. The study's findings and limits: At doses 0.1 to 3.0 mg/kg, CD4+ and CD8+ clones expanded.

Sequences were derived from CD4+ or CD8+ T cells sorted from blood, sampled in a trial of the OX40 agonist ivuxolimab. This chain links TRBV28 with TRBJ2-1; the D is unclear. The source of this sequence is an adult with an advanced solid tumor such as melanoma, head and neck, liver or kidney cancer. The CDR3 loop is CASSLKNNEQFF. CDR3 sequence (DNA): TGTGCCAGCAGTTTAAAAAACAATGAGCAGTTCTTC.